This T cell receptor (beta chain) was sequenced in a study of blood T cell repertoires in COVID-19. The authors' processing: Scientists estimated how many nucleated cells there were by amplifying reference gene primers. This table comes from immunoSEQ multiplex PCR, and its TCRdb copy is limited to in-frame clones, with some not included. The D gene and trimming were derived from the DNA, and the V and J assignments and clone size from that table. The table lists about 220,000 clones, 80% to 90% of them singletons. Donors were grouped by their self-reported clinical history. The CDR3 is 14 amino acids. Trimming removed 2 bases from V and 5 bases from J, with 13 bases in between. CDR1 and CDR2 (germline): MDHEN, SYDVKM.

The specimen was PBMCs or T cells enriched from blood (not recorded which). The chain couples TRBV28 to TRBJ2-7, with D tentatively TRBD1 (5 bases). The receptor's source is a woman aged 40 to 50 who had been exposed to COVID-19. The CDR3 protein is CASSLPQGRHEQYF. The CDR3 coding sequence is TGTGCCAGCAGTTTACCCCAGGGTAGGCACGAGCAGTACTTC.